Presented here are 28 T cell receptor beta chains from one specimen sequenced in a study of regulatory T cells in long-lasting Graves disease. Time point here: persistent/refractory GD, antithyroid drugs over 5 years with positive TRAb. Preparation of the TCR library used RNA extracted from PBMCs. Investigators prepared the TCR beta libraries by applying iRepertoire HTBI primers and Arm-PCR of CDR3 regions. TCRdb redid the calling of the multiplex PCR reads with MiXCR, one entry per CDR3 protein. The sample shows 350,000 to 450,000 distinct CDR3 sequences, around 23% of them seen only once. The sequencing here drew on peripheral blood mononuclear cells (PBMCs), taken when the disease was refractory, from a patient treated with antithyroid drugs. Receptors were obtained from a female donor with Graves disease.

This clonotype was counted at least ten times. The chain joins TRBV20-1 to TRBJ2-7; 9 bases are shared with TRBD1. The V gene's germline CDR1 is DFQATT and CDR2 SNEGSKA (reference sequence). V was clipped by 5 bases and J by 5 bases; unmatched bases: 10. The CDR3 covers 14 residues. CDR3: CSAFTGTGYHEQYF. The CDR3 nucleotides read TGCAGTGCTTTCACCGGGACAGGGTACCACGAGCAGTACTTC.

This rearrangement joins TRBV28 to TRBJ2-1, with 8 bases lining up with TRBD2. This CDR3 comprises 16 residues. Germline V gives CDR1 MDHEN, CDR2 SYDVKM. After removal of 4 bases from V and 9 bases from J, the junction contained 14 bases not matched to a gene. The DNA for the CDR3 is TGTGCCAGCAGTTCGGGAGGGAGGGCTCGTTCGGGTGAGCAGTTCTTC. It translates to CASSSGGRARSGEQFF.

This clonotype was observed many times. V is TRBV3-1 and J is TRBJ2-7; the D gene is possibly TRBD2 (6 bases). This CDR3 spans 14 amino acids. The germline V gene has CDR1 LGHDT and CDR2 YNNKEL (reference sequence). V shed 1 base and J shed 4 bases, with 11 bases lying between them. In DNA, the CDR3 is TGTGCCAGCAGCCAAGCTGGAGGGATTTACGAGCAGTACTTC. Protein: CASSQAGGIYEQYF.

This chain joins TRBV20-1 and TRBJ2-7; D could derive from TRBD1 or TRBD2 (5 bases each). The V gene's germline CDR1 is DFQATT and CDR2 SNEGSKA (reference sequence). This CDR3 region has 14 residues. Trimming pared 6 bases from V and 5 bases from J, leaving 20 bases between. In DNA form, the CDR3 reads TGCAGTGCCCTGGGACCCACAAACCATGACGAGCAGTACTTC. Residues: CSALGPTNHDEQYF.

This clonotype was seen repeatedly, ten times or more. The chain joins TRBV2 to TRBJ2-5, with D perhaps TRBD2 (6 bases). Germline CDR1 is SNHLY and CDR2 is FYNNEI. V gave up 7 bases and J gave up 5 bases, with 20 bases separating them. CDR3 length: 15 amino acids. The CDR3 spells CASIAEAGRRETQYF. The CDR3 nucleotides read TGTGCCAGCATCGCCGAGGCGGGGCGTCGTGAGACCCAGTACTTC.

This clonotype turned up a few times. The chain recombines TRBV20-1 with TRBJ2-1; D is perhaps TRBD2 (6 bases). V was clipped by 6 bases and J by 4 bases, with 13 bases between them. The germline V gene has CDR1 DFQATT and CDR2 SNEGSKA (reference sequence). The CDR3 totals 13 residues. The CDR3 reads CSAGAGGYNEQFF. Written as DNA, the CDR3 is TGCAGTGCGGGAGCGGGCGGGTACAATGAGCAGTTCTTC.

The chain uses TRBV11-2 and TRBJ2-3; 14 bases agree with TRBD2. The V and J ends lost 5 bases and 5 bases, in that order; junction bases with no gene match: 6. CDR3 length equals 16 residues. Germline V gives CDR1 SGHAT, CDR2 FQNNGV. CDR3 region: CASSDGTSGRRDTQYF. In DNA form, the CDR3 reads TGTGCCAGCAGCGACGGGACTAGCGGGAGAAGAGATACGCAGTATTTT. Together with reference TRBV11-2 and TRBJ2-3, the CDR3 gives the full variable domain: EAGVAQSPRYKIIEKRQSVAFWCNPISGHATLYWYQQILGQGPKLLIQFQNNGVVDDSQLPKDRFSAERLKGVDSTLKIQPAKLEDSAVYLCASSDGTSGRRDTQYFGPGTRLTVL.

At least ten counts were recorded for this clonotype. The genes are TRBV28 and TRBJ1-5; TRBD1 agrees at 7 bases. Germline V gene data show CDR1 as MDHEN and CDR2 as SYDVKM. The CDR3 is 14 residues long. V was clipped by 7 bases and J by 1 base; unmatched bases: 4. For the CDR3, the DNA is TGTGCCAGCAACTCACAGGGGAGCAATCAGCCCCAGCATTTT. The encoded protein is CASNSQGSNQPQHF.

The gene calls are TRBV30 and TRBJ1-1, with D possibly TRBD1 on 6 matching bases. Germline CDR1 and CDR2: GTSNPN and SVGIG (reference sequence). V was trimmed by 8 bases and J by 4 bases, leaving 20 bases between them. CDR3 length equals 14 residues. The CDR3 nucleotides are TGTGCCGGGAAACACAGGGACCGGGTCACTGAAGCTTTCTTT. It codes for CAGKHRDRVTEAFF. The full variable domain, with the rest looked up from reference TRBV30 and TRBJ1-1, is SQTIHQWPATLVQPVGSPLSLECTVEGTSNPNLYWYRQAAGRGLQLLFYSVGIGQISSEVPQNLSASRPQDRQFILSSKKLLLSDSGFYLCAGKHRDRVTEAFFGQGTRLTVV.

CDR3 nucleotide sequence: TGTGCCAGCAAGGCCCCAGGGCCCAACTCCTACGAGCAGTACTTC. This gives the protein CASKAPGPNSYEQYF. The chain has TRBV6-2 or TRBV6-3 and TRBJ2-7, with TRBD1 as a possible D gene (5 bases). V was shortened by 7 bases and J by 0 bases, with 16 bases between the two germline ends. Per the germline V gene, CDR1 is MNHEY and CDR2 is SVGEGT. CDR3 length: 15 amino acids.

The sample holds a few counts of this clonotype. The chain combines TRBV12-3 or TRBV12-4 with TRBJ1-3; D may be TRBD1 (6 bases). The CDR3 length is 16 residues. V lost 7 bases, J lost 2 bases, and 18 bases lay in between. The CDR3 DNA follows: TGTGCCAGCACCAGTACAGGGAGACCAGCTGGAAACACCATATATTTT. Amino acids: CASTSTGRPAGNTIYF.

This clonotype was recorded a few times. The chain is built from TRBV30 and TRBJ2-7, with TRBD1 matching 11 bases. Trimming at V came to 4 bases and at J to 4 bases, leaving 3 bases not matched to a gene. Germline assignment: CDR1 GTSNPN and CDR2 SVGIG (reference sequence). The CDR3 is 13 amino acids. The CDR3 DNA reads TGTGCCTGGAATAGGGACAGGGGGTACGAGCAGTACTTC. This gives the protein CAWNRDRGYEQYF.

The chain couples TRBV20-1 to TRBJ2-1; the match to TRBD2 covers 8 bases. Germline V CDR1 and CDR2: DFQATT, SNEGSKA (reference sequence). CDR3 length equals 13 residues. With 3 bases clipped from V and 9 bases from J, the junction kept 7 bases outside the gene matches. The CDR3 DNA sequence: TGCAGTGCTAGTCCGGGAGGGCCTGGTGAGCAGTTCTTC. Its protein product is CSASPGGPGEQFF.

The sample holds many counts of this clonotype. The chain combines TRBV7-3 with TRBJ1-1, with D uncertain. From germline, CDR1 is SGHTA and CDR2 FQGTGA. The CDR3 is 13 amino acids. V shed 5 bases and J shed 3 bases, with 10 bases lying between them. CDR3 amino acids: CASSPNMDTEAFF. The CDR3 region has the DNA TGTGCCAGCAGCCCCAACATGGACACTGAAGCTTTCTTT.

This clonotype was seen at least ten times. The chain is built from TRBV6-1 and TRBJ2-7, with unresolved D. Germline CDR1 MNHNS, CDR2 SASEGT. The CDR3 is made up of 13 amino acids. V was clipped by 2 bases and J by 6 bases, with 11 bases between them. CDR3 protein: CASSEHKPVEQYF. The CDR3 DNA reads TGTGCCAGCAGTGAACATAAGCCCGTCGAGCAGTACTTC.

The gene calls are TRBV20-1 and TRBJ2-1; tentative D call: TRBD2 (7 bases). The germline V gene encodes CDR1 DFQATT and CDR2 SNEGSKA (reference sequence). This CDR3 has 14 amino acids. Trimming removed 5 bases from V and 0 bases from J, with 11 bases in between. The CDR3 is CSAAGAGSYNEQFF. The CDR3 bases are TGCAGTGCTGCGGGGGCGGGCTCCTACAATGAGCAGTTCTTC.

This chain joins TRBV29-1 and TRBJ2-5, with D tentatively TRBD1 (6 bases). This CDR3 spans 12 amino acids. The V end lost 7 bases, the J end lost 3 bases, and 12 bases lay between the germline ends. Germline V CDR1 and CDR2: SQVTM, ANQGSEA. The CDR3 DNA reads as TGCAGCGCGGGACAAAGGAAAGAGACCCAGTACTTC. Its translation is CSAGQRKETQYF.

Worth noting for this clonotype: Since a much larger clone is just one base distant, this may be a read error. This sequence joins TRBV2 and TRBJ2-7, with 9 bases fitting TRBD2. CDR1 SNHLY and CDR2 FYNNEI come from the germline V gene. This CDR3 comprises 14 residues. This CDR3 is CASKGREGPYGQYF. The CDR3 region has the DNA TGTGCCAGCAAAGGGCGGGAGGGCCCCTACGGGCAGTACTTC.

This clonotype was seen a few times. At one end, the junction sequence differs from germline, possibly due to a read error. The J gene is TRBJ2-7, the V gene TRBV27; tentatively, D is TRBD1 (6 bases). The germline V gene has CDR1 MNHEY and CDR2 SMNVEV (reference sequence). The CDR3 spans 15 residues. The CDR3 DNA sequence: TGTGCCAGCAATTTAAAGGGACATCCCGCCTACGAGCAGTACTTC. As protein: CASNLKGHPAYEQYF.

This clonotype was recorded at least ten times. This rearrangement joins TRBV28 to TRBJ2-7; D is undetermined. CDR3 length: 13 residues. The germline V and J ends were trimmed by 5 bases and 4 bases, with 12 bases remaining between them. Germline values: CDR1 MDHEN, CDR2 SYDVKM. In DNA form, the CDR3 reads TGTGCCAGCAGTCCCCAACCCCTATACGAGCAGTACTTC. Translation gives CASSPQPLYEQYF.

This clonotype was seen repeatedly, ten times or more. This chain uses TRBV2 with TRBJ2-7, with TRBD2 matching 9 bases. The CDR3 runs 13 residues. V gave up 7 bases and J gave up 2 bases; unmatched junction bases: 3. The V gene's germline CDR1 is SNHLY and CDR2 FYNNEI. CDR3 loop: CASMGGRAYEQYF. In nucleotides, the CDR3 is TGTGCCAGCATGGGCGGGAGGGCCTACGAGCAGTACTTC.

The CDR3: CAISPQGVGLGGEQFF. Here the CDR3 DNA reads TGTGCCATCAGTCCACAGGGGGTTGGATTGGGGGGAGAGCAGTTCTTC. This sequence joins TRBV10-3 and TRBJ2-5, with 8 bases identical to TRBD1. The end of the DNA is better explained by TRBJ2-1, so the J call may be wrong. Per the germline V gene, CDR1 is ENHRY and CDR2 is SYGVKD. This CDR3 has 16 amino acids.

This clonotype occurred a few times. The genes are TRBV10-3 and TRBJ2-7; weak D call: TRBD1 (6 bases). Trimming took 8 bases from V and 5 from J, leaving 19 bases between them. CDR3 size: 14 residues. Germline V gene lookup returns CDR1 ENHRY and CDR2 SYGVKD. CDR3 residues: CAIADIGDIDEQYF. CDR3 bases: TGTGCCATCGCTGACATAGGGGACATCGACGAGCAGTACTTC.

This chain joins TRBV4-1 and TRBJ1-6; D is unclear. CDR3 size: 14 residues. The germline gives CDR1 MGHRA, CDR2 YSYEKL. Trimming pared 4 bases from V and 5 bases from J, leaving 9 bases between. CDR3 bases: TGCGCCAGCAGCCTCCAGAGAGATAATTCACCCCTCCACTTT. It translates to CASSLQRDNSPLHF.

This clonotype showed up just a few times. This sequence may be a read error, since a much larger clone differs from it by one base. The chain carries TRBV28 and TRBJ2-7; perhaps TRBD1 as D (5 bases). Germline-derived CDR1 and CDR2 are MDHEN and SYDVKM. V was pared by 0 bases and J by 2 bases, with 11 bases between. This CDR3 is 15 amino acids long. CDR3 nucleotide sequence: TGTGCCAGCAGTTTATGGGCAGGGATGCCCTACGAGCAGTACTTC. This encodes CASSLWAGMPYEQYF.

This clonotype has a handful of counts. V is TRBV19 and J is TRBJ1-1; 7 bases are a match to TRBD1. V shed 4 bases, J shed 1 base, and the junction held 0 bases outside the gene matches. Germline loops: CDR1 LNHDA, CDR2 SQIVND (reference sequence). This CDR3 comprises 13 residues. The CDR3 coding sequence is TGTGCCAGTAGTACAGGGGGGAACACTGAAGCTTTCTTT. Its translation is CASSTGGNTEAFF.

A remark on this clonotype: Since a much larger clone is just one base distant, this may be a read error. This chain uses TRBV20-1 with TRBJ2-7, with D hard to call. In germline, CDR1 is DFQATT, CDR2 SNEGSKA (reference sequence). The CDR3 consists of 14 residues. This CDR3 reads CSASTHFSGYEQCF. Written as DNA, the CDR3 is TGCAGTGCTAGCACGCATTTCTCGGGCTACGAGCAGTGCTTC.

V usage is TRBV6-1 and J usage is TRBJ2-5; D might be TRBD1 (6 bases). The CDR3 has 16 amino acids. Per the germline V gene, CDR1 is MNHNS and CDR2 is SASEGT. V was cut by 9 bases and J by 4 bases, with 24 bases left in between. CDR3 DNA sequence: TGTGCCAGGACTCCCTTGACCAGGGGCCCTGGAGAGACCCAGTACTTC. Protein product: CARTPLTRGPGETQYF.